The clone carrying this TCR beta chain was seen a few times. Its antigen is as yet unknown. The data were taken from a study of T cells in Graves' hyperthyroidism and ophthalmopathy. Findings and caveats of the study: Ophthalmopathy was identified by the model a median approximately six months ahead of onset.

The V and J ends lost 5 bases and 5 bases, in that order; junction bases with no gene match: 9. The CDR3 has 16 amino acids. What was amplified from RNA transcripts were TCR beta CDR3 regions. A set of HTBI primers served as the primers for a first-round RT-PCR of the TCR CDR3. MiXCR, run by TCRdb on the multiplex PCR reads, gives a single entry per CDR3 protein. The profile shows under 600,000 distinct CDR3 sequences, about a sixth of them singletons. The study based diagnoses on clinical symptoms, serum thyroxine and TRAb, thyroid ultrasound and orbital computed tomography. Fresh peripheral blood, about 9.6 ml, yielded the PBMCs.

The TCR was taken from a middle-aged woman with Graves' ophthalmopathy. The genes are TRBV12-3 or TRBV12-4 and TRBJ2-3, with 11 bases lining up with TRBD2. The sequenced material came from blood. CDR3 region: CASSAPSGRIGDTQYF. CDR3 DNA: TGTGCCAGCAGTGCACCTAGCGGGAGGATTGGAGATACGCAGTATTTT.